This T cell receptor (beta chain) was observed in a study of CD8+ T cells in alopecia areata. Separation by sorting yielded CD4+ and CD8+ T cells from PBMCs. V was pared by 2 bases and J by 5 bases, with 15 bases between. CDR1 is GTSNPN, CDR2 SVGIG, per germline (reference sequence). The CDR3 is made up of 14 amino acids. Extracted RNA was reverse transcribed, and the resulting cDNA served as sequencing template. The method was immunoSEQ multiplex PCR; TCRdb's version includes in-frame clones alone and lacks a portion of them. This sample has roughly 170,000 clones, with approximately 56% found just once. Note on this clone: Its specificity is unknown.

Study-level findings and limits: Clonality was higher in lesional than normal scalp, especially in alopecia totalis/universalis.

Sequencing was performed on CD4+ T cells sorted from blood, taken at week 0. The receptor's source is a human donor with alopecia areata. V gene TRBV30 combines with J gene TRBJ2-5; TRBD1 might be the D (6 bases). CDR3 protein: CAWSRGTNTETQYF. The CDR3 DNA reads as TGTGCCTGGAGTAGGGGGACCAACACGGAGACCCAGTACTTC.